Reported below is one T cell receptor (beta chain). These data belong to a study of shared clonotypes between healthy human individuals. Study summary: CD4 naive and CD4 memory each took three plates per donor, while CD8 naive took two and CD8 memory one.

Germline V lookup: CDR1 MNHEY, CDR2 SMNVEV (reference sequence). Trimming removed 6 bases from V and 4 bases from J, with 7 bases in between. This CDR3 is built from 12 residues. It was CD45RO-negative cells, positively selected for CCR7, that made up naive CD8 cells, with terminally differentiated effector memory CD45RA+ cells excluded. Sorted subsets were amplified in replicate PCRs using about 200 ng DNA, about 30,000 T cell genomes. Only in-frame clones appear in the TCRdb table, and some are missing; sequencing was by immunoSEQ multiplex PCR. The data hold about 870,000 clones, with almost 95% observed a single time.

The sample consisted of naive CD8+ T cells sorted from blood. The rearrangement uses TRBV27 and TRBJ2-1; D not certain. This receptor was identified in a man aged 25-40 years in good health. The CDR3, as DNA: TGTGCCAGCAGCGAAAGGTACAATGAGCAGTTCTTC. Translated: CASSERYNEQFF.